This T cell receptor beta chain originates from a study of cytomegalovirus exposure and HLA in healthy donors. This CDR3 region has 16 residues. The V end lost 2 bases, the J end lost 1 base, and 14 bases lay between the germline ends. Germline V gene data show CDR1 as LGHNT and CDR2 as FRNRAP. The PCR ran on 60 Vbeta and 13 Jbeta primers. Sequenced by immunoSEQ multiplex PCR; TCRdb stores in-frame clones only, minus some. The repertoire includes 190,000 or so clones, about 80% of them detected once, and 0.65% sits in the top ten. A note on this clone: The antigen is undetermined.

Broader study findings: An apparent linkage of common viral pathogens to several of the most significant clusters emerged in a later analysis.

This receptor was taken from a boy aged 5-17 years in good health and CMV-seronegative. The J gene is TRBJ1-1, the V gene TRBV12-5; D possibly corresponds to TRBD1 (6 bases). Material: PBMCs. CDR3 region: CASGLSIVTGNTEAFF. CDR3 coding DNA: TGTGCTAGTGGTTTGTCGATCGTGACAGGGAACACTGAAGCTTTCTTT.